One sample yielded the 7 T cell receptor beta chains listed below, sequenced in a study of TIL therapy for anti-PD-1-resistant metastatic lung cancer. The libraries were made with immunoSEQ v3. The protocol was immunoSEQ multiplex PCR, while the TCRdb copy is restricted to in-frame clones and leaves out a portion. The sample includes about 100,000 clones, about two thirds of them seen just once. The sample's time point: pre-treatment sample, taken before nivolumab and TIL therapy. Pleural nodules or supraclavicular lymph nodes made up most of the excised metastases sampled. The material was tumor tissue, obtained at baseline. Every receptor here comes from a person between 25 and 80 years old with non-small cell lung cancer.

The V and J genes are TRBV11-3 and TRBJ2-1; D may be TRBD2 (5 bases). Between the trimmed V and J ends, which lost 0 bases and 4 bases, there was a span of 10 bases. The CDR3 sequence is 15 residues long. Germline values: CDR1 SGHNT, CDR2 YENEEA. CDR3 amino acids: CASSLDRGGYNEQFF. CDR3 DNA: TGTGCCAGCAGCTTAGATCGTGGCGGGTACAATGAGCAGTTCTTC.

The V call is TRBV12-3 or TRBV12-4, the J call TRBJ2-1; perhaps D is TRBD1 or TRBD2 (5 bases each). Trimming shortened V by 1 base and J by 10 bases, and 8 bases separated the two germline ends. This CDR3 comprises 12 residues. The CDR3 region has the DNA TGTGCCAGCAGTTTAGGGGGCGGGGAGCAGTTCTTC. Translated, it gives CASSLGGGEQFF.

Only a few counts were recorded for this clone. This sequence joins TRBV7-2 and TRBJ2-1; 9 bases map to TRBD1. CDR3 length equals 14 residues. The junction had 6 bases not matched to a gene; V was cut back by 5 bases and J by 7 bases. CDR1 and CDR2 from the germline V gene are SGHTA and FQGNSA. This CDR3 is CASSPGTGRNEQFF. CDR3 DNA: TGTGCCAGCAGCCCCGGGACAGGGCGGAATGAGCAGTTCTTC.

This clone was seen once. The rearrangement uses TRBV3-1 (or the pseudogene TRBV3-2) and TRBJ2-5, with TRBD2 matching 9 bases. The CDR3 length is 14 residues. CDR1 is LGHDT and CDR2 is YNNKEL in the germline V gene (reference sequence). The V and J ends lost 4 bases and 10 bases, in that order; junction bases with no gene match: 10. This chain's CDR3 is CASSLLAGEGDQYF. CDR3 DNA sequence: TGTGCCAGCAGCCTCTTAGCGGGGGAAGGGGACCAGTACTTC.

The chain is built from TRBV28 and TRBJ2-7, with 14 nucleotides matching TRBD2. The germline gives CDR1 MDHEN, CDR2 SYDVKM. The ends lost 3 bases at V and 0 bases at J; junction bases unmatched: 7. CDR3 length: 18 amino acids. CDR3 nucleotides: TGTGCCAGCAGTTTTGGGAGACTAGCGGGAGGGAACTCCTACGAGCAGTACTTC. Amino acids: CASSFGRLAGGNSYEQYF.

The chain links TRBV6-5 to TRBJ1-5; D possibly corresponds to TRBD1 (6 bases). V lost 5 bases, J lost 5 bases, and 13 bases lay in between. CDR3 length equals 14 residues. CDR1 is MNHEY, CDR2 SVGAGI, per germline. The CDR3 here is CASSTEQGDQPQHF. The DNA of the CDR3 is TGTGCCAGCAGTACCGAACAGGGAGATCAGCCCCAGCATTTT.

This rearrangement joins TRBV5-4 to TRBJ2-7; 7 nucleotides align to TRBD2. Germline V gene sequence: CDR1 SGHNT, CDR2 YYREEE (reference sequence). Trimming at V came to 4 bases and at J to 3 bases, leaving 10 bases not matched to a gene. This CDR3 contains 15 residues. DNA for the CDR3: TGTGCCAGCAGCCCGTACGGGCTAGCGGACTACGAGCAGTACTTC. Its translation: CASSPYGLADYEQYF.